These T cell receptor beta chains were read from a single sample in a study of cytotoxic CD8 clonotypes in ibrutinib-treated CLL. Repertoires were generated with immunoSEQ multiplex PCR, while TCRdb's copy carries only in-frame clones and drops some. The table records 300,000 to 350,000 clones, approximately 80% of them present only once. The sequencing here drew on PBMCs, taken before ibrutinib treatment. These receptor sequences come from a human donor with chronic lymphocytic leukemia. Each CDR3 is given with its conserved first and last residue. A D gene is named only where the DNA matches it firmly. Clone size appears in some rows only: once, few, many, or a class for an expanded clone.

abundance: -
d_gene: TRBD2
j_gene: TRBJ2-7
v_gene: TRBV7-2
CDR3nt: TGTGCCAGCAGATCAACTAGCGGGAGTCGGGAGCAGTACTTC
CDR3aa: CASRSTSGSREQYF

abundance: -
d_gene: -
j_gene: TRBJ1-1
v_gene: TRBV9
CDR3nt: TGTGCCAGCAGCGTAGACAGCATGAACACTGAAGCTTTCTTT
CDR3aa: CASSVDSMNTEAFF

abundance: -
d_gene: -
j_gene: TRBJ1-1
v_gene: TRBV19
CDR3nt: TGTGCCAGTAGTATAGATCAGGCCGTCCCTGAAGCTTTCTTT
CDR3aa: CASSIDQAVPEAFF

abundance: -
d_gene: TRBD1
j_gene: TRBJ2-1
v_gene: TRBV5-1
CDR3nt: TGCGCCAGCAGCTTTCGCGCGACAGGGGGCCCTCGGGTGAATGAGCAGTTCTTC
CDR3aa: CASSFRATGGPRVNEQFF

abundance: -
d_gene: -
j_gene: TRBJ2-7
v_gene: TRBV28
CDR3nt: TGTGCCAGCGCCGGTGGGGGCGTCTACGAGCAGTACTTC
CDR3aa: CASAGGGVYEQYF

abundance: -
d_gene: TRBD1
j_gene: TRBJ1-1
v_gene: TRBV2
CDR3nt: TGTGCCAGCAGTAACCGGGACAGGGGAGGAGCTGAAGCTTTCTTT
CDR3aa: CASSNRDRGGAEAFF

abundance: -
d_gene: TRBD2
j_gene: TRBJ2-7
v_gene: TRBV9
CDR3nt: TGTGCCAGCAGCGGGGGACTAGCGGGAGTCTACGAGCAGTACTTC
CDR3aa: CASSGGLAGVYEQYF

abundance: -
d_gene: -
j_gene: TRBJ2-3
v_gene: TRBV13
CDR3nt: TGTGCCAGCAGCCCTCCTTATACAGATACGCAGTATTTT
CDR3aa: CASSPPYTDTQYF

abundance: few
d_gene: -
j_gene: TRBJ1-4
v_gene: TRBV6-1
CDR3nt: TGTGCCAGCAGTGATCACCCAAGACCCGTTAGCGAAAAACTGTTTTTT
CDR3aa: CASSDHPRPVSEKLFF

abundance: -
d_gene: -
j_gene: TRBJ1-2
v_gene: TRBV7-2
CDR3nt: TGTGCCAGCAGCTTAGAATCCAGGGAGGGGTACACCTTC
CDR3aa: CASSLESREGYTF

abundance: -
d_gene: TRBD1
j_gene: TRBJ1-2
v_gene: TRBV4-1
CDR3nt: TGCGCCAGCAGCCAGGGACAGGGACTTTCTAACTATGGCTACACCTTC
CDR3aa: CASSQGQGLSNYGYTF

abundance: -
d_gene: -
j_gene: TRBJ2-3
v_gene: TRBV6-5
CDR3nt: TGTGCCAGCAGTCGGGGACCAGATACGCAGTATTTT
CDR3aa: CASSRGPDTQYF

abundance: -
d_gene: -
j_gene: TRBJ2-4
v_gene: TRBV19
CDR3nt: TGTGCCAGTAGTGGTTGGGGCAAAAACATTCAGTACTTC
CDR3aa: CASSGWGKNIQYF

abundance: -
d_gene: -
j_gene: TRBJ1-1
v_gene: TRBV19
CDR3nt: TGTGCCAGTAGTATAGGTGGGGGCACTGAAGCTTTCTTT
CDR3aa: CASSIGGGTEAFF

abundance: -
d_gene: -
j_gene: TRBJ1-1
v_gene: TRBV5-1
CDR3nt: TGCGCCAGCAGCTTGACGCAGGGTGATACTGAAGCTTTCTTT
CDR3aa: CASSLTQGDTEAFF

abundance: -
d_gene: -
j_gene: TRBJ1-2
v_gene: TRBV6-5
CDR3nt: TGTGCCACCACGGCTCGGAACTATGGCTACACCTTC
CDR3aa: CATTARNYGYTF

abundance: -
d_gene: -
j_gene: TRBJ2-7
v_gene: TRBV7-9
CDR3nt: TGTGCCAGCAGCTTAAGAACAGGCCACACGGACGAGCAGTACTTC
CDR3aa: CASSLRTGHTDEQYF

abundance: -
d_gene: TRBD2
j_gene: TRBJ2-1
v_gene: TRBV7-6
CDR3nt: TGTGCCAGCAGCAACGAGCGGGAGTACGATGAGCAGTTCTTC
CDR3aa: CASSNEREYDEQFF